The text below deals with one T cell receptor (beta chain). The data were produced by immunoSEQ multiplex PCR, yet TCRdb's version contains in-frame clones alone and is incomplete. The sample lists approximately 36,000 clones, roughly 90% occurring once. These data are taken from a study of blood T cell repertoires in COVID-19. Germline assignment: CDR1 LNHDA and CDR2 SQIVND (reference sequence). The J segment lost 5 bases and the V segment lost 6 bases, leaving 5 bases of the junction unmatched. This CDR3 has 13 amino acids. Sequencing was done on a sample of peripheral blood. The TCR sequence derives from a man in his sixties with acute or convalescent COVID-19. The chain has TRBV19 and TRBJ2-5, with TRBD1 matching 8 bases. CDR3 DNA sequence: TGTGCCAGTAGAAAACAGGGGGGTGAGACCCAGTACTTC. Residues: CASRKQGGETQYF. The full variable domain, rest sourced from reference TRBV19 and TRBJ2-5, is DGGITQSPKYLFRKEGQNVTLSCEQNLNHDAMYWYRQDPGQGLRLIYYSQIVNDFQKGDIAEGYSVSREKKESFPLTVTSAQKNPTAFYLCASRKQGGETQYFGPGTRLLVL.